This T cell receptor (beta chain) was identified during a study of regulatory T cells in long-lasting Graves disease. Time point noted: persistent/refractory GD, antithyroid drugs over 5 years with positive TRAb. Extracted PBMC RNA gave rise to the TCR library. V was cut by 2 bases and J by 3 bases, with 10 bases left in between. The CDR3 covers 14 residues. Libraries of TCR beta came from iRepertoire HTBI primers plus Arm-PCR of CDR3 regions. MiXCR was run by TCRdb on the multiplex PCR reads, yielding one entry per CDR3 protein. The repertoire holds some 300,000 distinct CDR3 sequences, roughly a fifth seen once, with roughly 50% in the top ten. This clonotype was observed at least ten times.

Sequenced material: peripheral blood mononuclear cells (PBMCs), taken when the disease was refractory, from a patient treated with antithyroid drugs. This clonotype was sampled from a female donor with Graves disease. The chain carries TRBV12-3 or TRBV12-4 and TRBJ1-1, with a weak D call TRBD1 (5 bases). The CDR3 coding sequence is TGTGCCAGCAGTTTACGGCAGGGTTACACTGAAGCTTTCTTT. Protein: CASSLRQGYTEAFF.